The T cell receptor (beta chain) under discussion was sequenced for a study of T cell changes during pregnancy in multiple sclerosis. CDR1 is KGHSH, CDR2 LQKENI, per germline. The V segment lost 4 bases and the J segment 2 bases; nucleotides outside the gene matches: 0. This CDR3 has 14 residues. The protocol was immunoSEQ multiplex PCR, while the TCRdb copy is restricted to in-frame clones and leaves out a portion. Among just over 50,000 clones listed, 92% were seen once. Sequenced here: CD4+ T cells from peripheral blood mononuclear cells, sampled after pregnancy. The sequence came from a female donor with multiple sclerosis, enrolled in a pregnancy study. The J gene is TRBJ2-5, the V gene TRBV18; 11 nucleotides align to TRBD2. In nucleotides, the CDR3 is TGTGCCAGCTCACGGACTAGCGGGCAAGAGACCCAGTACTTC. Translated, it gives CASSRTSGQETQYF.